Listed below are T cell receptor beta chains from one sample, sequenced in a study of cytomegalovirus exposure and HLA in healthy donors. The table came from immunoSEQ multiplex PCR; TCRdb's copy has only in-frame clones and leaves some out. The data show over 110,000 clones, around four fifths seen once. Sequencing input: PBMCs. Receptors originate from a woman younger than 45 in good health and CMV-seronegative. CDR3s leave out the opening cysteine and the closing phenylalanine or tryptophan. Each record gives: CDR3 length, J gene, V gene, CDR3 protein.

8,TRBJ1-2,TRBV19,ASSGYGYT
11,TRBJ2-7,TRBV5-4,ASKWQGGAEQY
13,TRBJ2-5,TRBV18,ASSPRGQGGETQY
12,TRBJ2-3,TRBV9,ASSVSGAHDTQY
14,TRBJ2-1,TRBV28,ASSLPSGASHNEQF
11,TRBJ1-3,TRBV15,ATSSDRSNTIY
10,TRBJ1-2,TRBV5-1,ASSPESYGYT
13,TRBJ2-2,TRBV5-1,ASSPSILSNGELF
11,TRBJ1-2,TRBV2,ASSETPGYGYT
14,TRBJ2-1,TRBV9,ASSALAGRSYNEQF
11,TRBJ2-1,TRBV27,ASSLYIHNEQF